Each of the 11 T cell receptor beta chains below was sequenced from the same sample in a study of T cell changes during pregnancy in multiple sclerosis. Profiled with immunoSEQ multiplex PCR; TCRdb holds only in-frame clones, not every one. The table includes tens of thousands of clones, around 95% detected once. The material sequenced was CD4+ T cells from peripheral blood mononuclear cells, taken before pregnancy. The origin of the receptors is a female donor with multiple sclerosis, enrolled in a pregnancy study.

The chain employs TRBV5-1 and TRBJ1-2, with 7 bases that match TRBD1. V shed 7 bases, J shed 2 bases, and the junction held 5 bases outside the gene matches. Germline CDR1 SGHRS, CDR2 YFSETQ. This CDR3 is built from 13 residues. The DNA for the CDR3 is TGCGCCAGCTCCCAGGGGGGCAACTATGGCTACACCTTC. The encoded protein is CASSQGGNYGYTF.

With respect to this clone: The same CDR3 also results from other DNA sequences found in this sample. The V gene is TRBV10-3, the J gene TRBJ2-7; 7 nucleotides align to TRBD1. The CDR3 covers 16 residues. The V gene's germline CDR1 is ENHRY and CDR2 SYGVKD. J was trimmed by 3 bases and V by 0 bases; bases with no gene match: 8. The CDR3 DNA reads TGTGCCATCAGTGAGTCTAGCAGGGGGTTTCACTACGAGCAGTACTTC. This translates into CAISESSRGFHYEQYF.

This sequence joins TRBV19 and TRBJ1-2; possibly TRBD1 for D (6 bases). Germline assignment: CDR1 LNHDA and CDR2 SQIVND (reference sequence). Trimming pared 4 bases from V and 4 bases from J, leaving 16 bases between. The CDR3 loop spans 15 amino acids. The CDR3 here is CASSTSGTPLYGYTF. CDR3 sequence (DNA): TGTGCCAGTAGTACGAGCGGGACACCACTCTATGGCTACACCTTC.

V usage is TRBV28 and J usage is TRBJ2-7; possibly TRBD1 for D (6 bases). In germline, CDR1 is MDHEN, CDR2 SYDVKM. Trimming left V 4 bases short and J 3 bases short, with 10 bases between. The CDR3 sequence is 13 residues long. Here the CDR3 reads CASSSGTIYEQYF. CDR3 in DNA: TGTGCCAGCAGTTCCGGGACAATCTACGAGCAGTACTTC. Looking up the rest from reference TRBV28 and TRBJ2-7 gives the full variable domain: DVKVTQSSRYLVKRTGEKVFLECVQDMDHENMFWYRQDPGLGLRLIYFSYDVKMKEKGDIPEGYSVSREKKERFSLILESASTNQTSMYLCASSSGTIYEQYFGPGTRLTVT.

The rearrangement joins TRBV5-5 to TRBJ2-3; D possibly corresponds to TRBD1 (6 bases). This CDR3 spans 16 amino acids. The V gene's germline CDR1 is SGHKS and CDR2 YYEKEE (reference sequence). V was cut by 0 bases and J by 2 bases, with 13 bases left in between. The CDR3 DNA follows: TGTGCCAGCAGCTTGGGGGACACAATTCCCACAGATACGCAGTATTTT. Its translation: CASSLGDTIPTDTQYF.

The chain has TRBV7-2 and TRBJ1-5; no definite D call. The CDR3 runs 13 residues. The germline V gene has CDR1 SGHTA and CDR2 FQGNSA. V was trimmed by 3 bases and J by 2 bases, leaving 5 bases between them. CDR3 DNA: TGTGCCAGCAGCTTCGGGGGCAATCAGCCCCAGCATTTT. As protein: CASSFGGNQPQHF.

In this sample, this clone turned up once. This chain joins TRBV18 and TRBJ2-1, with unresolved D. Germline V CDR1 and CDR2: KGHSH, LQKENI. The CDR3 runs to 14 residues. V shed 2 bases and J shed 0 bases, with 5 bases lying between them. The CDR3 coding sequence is TGTGCCAGCTCACCAACACGCTCCTACAATGAGCAGTTCTTC. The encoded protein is CASSPTRSYNEQFF.

For the CDR3, the DNA is TGCGCCAGCAGCCAATTCTTGACAGGGGGCACCGGGGAGCTGTTTTTT. It is translated as CASSQFLTGGTGELFF. The chain carries TRBV4-3 and TRBJ2-2, with 9 bases aligning to TRBD1. Germline CDR1 and CDR2: LGHNA and YSLEER. The CDR3 runs 16 residues. J was trimmed by 4 bases and V by 2 bases; bases with no gene match: 5.

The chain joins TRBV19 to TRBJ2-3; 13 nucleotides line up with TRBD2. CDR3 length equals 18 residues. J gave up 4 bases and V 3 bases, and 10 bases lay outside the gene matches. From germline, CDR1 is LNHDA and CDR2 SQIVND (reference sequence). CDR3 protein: CASSMGLAGTSLADTQYF. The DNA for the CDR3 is TGTGCCAGTAGTATGGGACTAGCGGGAACGTCCTTAGCAGATACGCAGTATTTT.

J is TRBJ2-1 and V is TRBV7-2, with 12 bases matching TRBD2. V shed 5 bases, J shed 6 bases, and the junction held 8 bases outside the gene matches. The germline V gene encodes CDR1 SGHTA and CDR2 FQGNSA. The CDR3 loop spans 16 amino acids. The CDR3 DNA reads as TGTGCCAGCAGCCCGAATTTACTAGCGGGAGGCAATGAGCAGTTCTTC. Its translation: CASSPNLLAGGNEQFF.

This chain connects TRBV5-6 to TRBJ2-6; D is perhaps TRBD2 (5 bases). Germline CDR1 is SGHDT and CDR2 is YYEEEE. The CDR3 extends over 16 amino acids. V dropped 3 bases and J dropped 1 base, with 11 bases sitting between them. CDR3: CASSSHGMSGANVLTF. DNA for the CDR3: TGTGCCAGCAGCTCTCACGGGATGTCTGGGGCCAACGTCCTGACTTTC. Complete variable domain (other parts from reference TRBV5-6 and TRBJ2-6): DAGVTQSPTHLIKTRGQQVTLRCSPKSGHDTVSWYQQALGQGPQFIFQYYEEEERQRGNFPDRFSGHQFPNYSSELNVNALLLGDSALYLCASSSHGMSGANVLTFGAGSRLTVL.